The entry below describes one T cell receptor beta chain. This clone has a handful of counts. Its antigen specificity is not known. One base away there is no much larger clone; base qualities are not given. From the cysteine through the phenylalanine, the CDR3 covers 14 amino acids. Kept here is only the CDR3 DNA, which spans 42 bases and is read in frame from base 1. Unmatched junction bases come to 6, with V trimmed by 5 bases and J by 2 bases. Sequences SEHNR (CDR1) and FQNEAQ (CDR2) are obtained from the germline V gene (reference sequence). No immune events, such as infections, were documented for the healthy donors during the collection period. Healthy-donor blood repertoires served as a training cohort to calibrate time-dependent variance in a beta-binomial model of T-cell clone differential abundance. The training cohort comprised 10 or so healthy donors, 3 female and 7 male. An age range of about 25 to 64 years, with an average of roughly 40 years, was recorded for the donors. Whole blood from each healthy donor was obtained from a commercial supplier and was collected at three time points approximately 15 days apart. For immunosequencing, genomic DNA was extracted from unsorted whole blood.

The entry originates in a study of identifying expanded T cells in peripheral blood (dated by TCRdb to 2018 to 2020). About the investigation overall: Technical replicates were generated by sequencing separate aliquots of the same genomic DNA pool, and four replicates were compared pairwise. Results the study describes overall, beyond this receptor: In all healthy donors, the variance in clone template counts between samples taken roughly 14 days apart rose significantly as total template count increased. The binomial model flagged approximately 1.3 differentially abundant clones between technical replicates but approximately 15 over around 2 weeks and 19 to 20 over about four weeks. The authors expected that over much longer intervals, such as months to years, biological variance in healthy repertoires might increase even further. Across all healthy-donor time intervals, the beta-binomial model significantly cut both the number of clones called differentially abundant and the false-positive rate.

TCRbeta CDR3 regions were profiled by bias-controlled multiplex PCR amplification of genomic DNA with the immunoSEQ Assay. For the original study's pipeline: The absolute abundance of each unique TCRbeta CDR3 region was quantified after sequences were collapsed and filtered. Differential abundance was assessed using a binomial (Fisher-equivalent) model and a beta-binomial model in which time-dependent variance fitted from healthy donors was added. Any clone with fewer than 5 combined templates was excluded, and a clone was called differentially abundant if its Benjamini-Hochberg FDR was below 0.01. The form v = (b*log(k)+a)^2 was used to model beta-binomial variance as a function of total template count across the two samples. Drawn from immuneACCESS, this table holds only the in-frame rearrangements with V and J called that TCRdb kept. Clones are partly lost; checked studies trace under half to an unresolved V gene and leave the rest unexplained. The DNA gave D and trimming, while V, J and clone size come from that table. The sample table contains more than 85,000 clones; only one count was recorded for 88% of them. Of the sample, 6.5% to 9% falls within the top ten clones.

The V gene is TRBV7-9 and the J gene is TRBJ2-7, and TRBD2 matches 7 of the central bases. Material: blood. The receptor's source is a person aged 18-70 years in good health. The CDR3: CASSPTSEAYEQYF. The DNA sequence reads TGTGCCAGCAGCCCTACTAGCGAGGCCTACGAGCAGTACTTC.